These 26 T cell receptor beta chains share one sample of origin, sequenced in a study of T cells expressing NK-cell markers. TCRdb re-called the 5' RACE reads; every CDR3 protein appears as one record, without DNA. In total, the table holds some 390,000 distinct CDR3 sequences. Sequenced sample: blood T cells: a sorted CD56 or NKG2C T cell subset, CD4+ or CD8+ T cells, or bulk PBMC T cells (not recorded which). These receptors originate from a woman aged 45-65 years in good health.

This chain connects TRBV12-3 or TRBV12-4 to TRBJ2-1; checking the TCRdb D call of TRBD1 is not possible without DNA. The CDR3 runs 16 residues. The CDR3 region is CASSLSRDLSYNEQFF.

The CDR3 is CASSQDSGSEQFF. V and J are TRBV3-1 and TRBJ2-1; with no DNA, the TCRdb D assignment of TRBD2 cannot be verified. CDR1 and CDR2 (germline): LGHDT, YNNKEL (reference sequence). The CDR3 covers 13 residues.

The chain links TRBV27 to TRBJ1-4; absent DNA, TCRdb's TRBD1 call cannot be checked. This CDR3 is 13 amino acids long. Per the germline V gene, CDR1 is MNHEY and CDR2 is SMNVEV (reference sequence). CDR3 protein: CASSPYGIEKLFF.

This rearrangement joins TRBV6-4 to TRBJ1-2; TCRdb selects TRBD1, and the lack of DNA leaves this call unchecked. Per the germline V gene, CDR1 is MRHNA and CDR2 is SNTAGT. This CDR3 is 14 amino acids long. CDR3 amino acids: CASSDSDRGTGYTF.

The rearrangement links TRBV7-6 to TRBJ2-6. The CDR3 runs to 16 residues. CDR1 is SGHVS and CDR2 is FNYEAQ in the germline V gene. CDR3 region: CASSEILVGGANVLTF.

The chain uses TRBV5-1 and TRBJ2-3; TCRdb indicates TRBD2, and absent DNA this call remains unverified. Per germline, CDR1 SGHRS and CDR2 YFSETQ. This CDR3 is 15 amino acids long. The CDR3 spells CASSIAGAGADTQYF. Full variable domain (rest looked up from reference TRBV5-1 and TRBJ2-3): KAGVTQTPRYLIKTRGQQVTLSCSPISGHRSVSWYQQTPGQGLQFLFEYFSETQRNKGNFPGRFSGRQFSNSRSEMNVSTLELGDSALYLCASSIAGAGADTQYFGPGTRLTVL.

The chain recombines TRBV7-8 with TRBJ2-1; absent DNA, TCRdb's TRBD2 call cannot be checked. CDR3 length: 14 residues. From germline, CDR1 is SGHVS and CDR2 FQNEAQ. The chain's CDR3 is CASSSILAGDLQFF.

The chain couples TRBV11-2 to TRBJ2-1; TCRdb selects TRBD2, and the lack of DNA leaves this call unchecked. This CDR3 has 13 amino acids. Germline V CDR1 and CDR2: SGHAT, FQNNGV. The chain's CDR3 is CASSWTGNNEQFF. The full variable domain, completed using reference TRBV11-2 and TRBJ2-1, is EAGVAQSPRYKIIEKRQSVAFWCNPISGHATLYWYQQILGQGPKLLIQFQNNGVVDDSQLPKDRFSAERLKGVDSTLKIQPAKLEDSAVYLCASSWTGNNEQFFGPGTRLTVL.

The chain links TRBV5-1 to TRBJ2-1; checking the TCRdb D call of TRBD2 is not possible without DNA. CDR1 SGHRS and CDR2 YFSETQ come from the germline V gene. The CDR3 runs 15 residues. CDR3 in amino acids: CASSFTSGSYNEQFF.

This chain uses TRBV7-9 with TRBJ2-1; lacking DNA, the TRBD2 call made by TCRdb goes unchecked. The CDR3 contains 15 residues. Looked up from germline, CDR1 is SEHNR and CDR2 is FQNEAQ (reference sequence). This CDR3 reads CASTPAGTAGNEQFF.

This chain joins TRBV5-1 and TRBJ1-4; there is no DNA to check the TCRdb D call of TRBD1. CDR1 is SGHRS, CDR2 YFSETQ, per germline. CDR3 length equals 14 residues. The CDR3 reads CASSPTVPNEKLFF.

The chain joins TRBV4-1 to TRBJ1-2; TCRdb's D call of TRBD1 is untestable without DNA. The germline V gene encodes CDR1 MGHRA and CDR2 YSYEKL. This CDR3 spans 19 amino acids. CDR3 residues: CASSQWESPTGVLDYGYTF.

The V gene is TRBV5-1, the J gene TRBJ2-1; TCRdb calls TRBD1, which cannot be checked without DNA. CDR1 and CDR2 (germline): SGHRS, YFSETQ. CDR3 size: 17 residues. This CDR3 is CASSLDTGRSSYNEQFF.

The chain combines TRBV24-1 with TRBJ2-1; TCRdb selects TRBD1, and the lack of DNA leaves this call unchecked. The CDR3 is 20 amino acids. The germline V gene has CDR1 KGHDR and CDR2 SFDVKD. CDR3 in amino acids: CATSDPLKGGQARSYNEQFF.

This chain links TRBV20-1 with TRBJ2-6; TCRdb designates TRBD1, a call that cannot be tested without DNA. This CDR3 region has 18 residues. Per the germline V gene, CDR1 is DFQATT and CDR2 is SNEGSKA (reference sequence). CDR3 region: CSARDRAGGTSGANVLTF.

The rearrangement links TRBV7-9 to TRBJ2-7; TCRdb names TRBD1, which stays unverified in the absence of DNA. Germline CDR1 SEHNR, CDR2 FQNEAQ (reference sequence). The CDR3 sequence is 14 residues long. The CDR3: CASSRQGSFYEQYF.

The chain combines TRBV5-5 with TRBJ1-5; TCRdb selects TRBD1, and the lack of DNA leaves this call unchecked. Germline V gene data show CDR1 as SGHKS and CDR2 as YYEKEE (reference sequence). There are 14 residues in the CDR3. The CDR3 protein is CASSSDRGRQPQHF. The full variable domain, completed using reference TRBV5-5 and TRBJ1-5, is DAGVTQSPTHLIKTRGQQVTLRCSPISGHKSVSWYQQVLGQGPQFIFQYYEKEERGRGNFPDRFSARQFPNYSSELNVNALLLGDSALYLCASSSDRGRQPQHFGDGTRLSIL.

V and J are TRBV11-2 and TRBJ1-1; TCRdb selects TRBD1, and the lack of DNA leaves this call unchecked. The CDR3 covers 14 residues. Germline V gene lookup returns CDR1 SGHAT and CDR2 FQNNGV. The CDR3 loop reads CASSSQGEYTEAFF.

This chain joins TRBV20-1 and TRBJ2-1. The germline CDR1 and CDR2 sequences are DFQATT and SNEGSKA (reference sequence). The CDR3 consists of 11 residues. The CDR3 sequence is CSASWTNEQFF.

This chain links TRBV12-3 or TRBV12-4 with TRBJ2-2; TCRdb gives TRBD1 as the D gene, but with no DNA this cannot be confirmed. This CDR3 has 16 amino acids. CDR3 sequence: CASNTGSRADTGELFF.

The chain is built from TRBV2 and TRBJ2-4. The CDR3 sequence is 13 residues long. Germline CDR1 is SNHLY and CDR2 is FYNNEI. The CDR3 region is CASSEALENIQYF. Full variable domain (remainder filled in from reference TRBV2 and TRBJ2-4): EPEVTQTPSHQVTQMGQEVILRCVPISNHLYFYWYRQILGQKVEFLVSFYNNEISEKSEIFDDQFSVERPDGSNFTLKIRSTKLEDSAMYFCASSEALENIQYFGAGTRLSVL.

The chain couples TRBV5-6 to TRBJ2-7; TCRdb's assignment of TRBD2 cannot be checked, as there is no DNA. The germline V gene has CDR1 SGHDT and CDR2 YYEEEE. The length of the CDR3 is 15 residues. The CDR3 protein is CASSLLSGRASEQYF.

The CDR3 is CASHGGQGAAGELFF. V and J are TRBV27 and TRBJ2-2; the D call from TCRdb, TRBD1, cannot be confirmed without DNA. This CDR3 contains 15 residues. Looked up from germline, CDR1 is MNHEY and CDR2 is SMNVEV (reference sequence).

The chain recombines TRBV12-3 or TRBV12-4 with TRBJ2-7; TCRdb's assignment of TRBD2 cannot be checked, as there is no DNA. The CDR3 runs 16 residues. CDR3 amino acids: CASSPRRLAVSYEQYF.

The chain combines TRBV24-1 with TRBJ2-5; TCRdb gives TRBD2 as the D gene, but with no DNA this cannot be confirmed. The germline gives CDR1 KGHDR, CDR2 SFDVKD. This CDR3 has 15 residues. The CDR3 loop reads CATSAPRGGMETQYF.

V is TRBV30 and J is TRBJ1-5; the D call of TRBD1 rests on TCRdb alone, since no DNA is present to check it. Per the germline V gene, CDR1 is GTSNPN and CDR2 is SVGIG (reference sequence). CDR3 length equals 14 residues. The CDR3 sequence is CAWSLRDSYQPQHF.